The 15 T cell receptor beta chains below all came from one sample that was sequenced in a study of T-cell reconstitution after alpha-beta-depleted transplantation in children. Preparation of the TCRbeta library involved a method that used unique molecular identifiers. TCRdb analysed the PCR reads with MiXCR anew, one entry per CDR3 protein. The sample lists roughly 100,000 distinct CDR3 sequences, around 6% occurring once. The sample was PBMCs, mostly from graft donor cells, taken 60 days after TCRalphabeta/CD19-depleted stem cell transplant. The receptors derive from a female patient between 2 and 15 years old who had a stem cell transplant for Fanconi anemia, so the T cells may come from the graft donor.

The sample holds many counts of this clonotype. The J gene is TRBJ2-2, the V gene TRBV7-2; 8 bases line up with TRBD2. The CDR3 is 17 amino acids. CDR1 is SGHTA, CDR2 FQGNSA, per germline. Unmatched junction bases numbered 12, after V lost 5 bases and J lost 4 bases. As DNA, the CDR3 is TGTGCCAGCAGCAAAGCACCGGGGGGGCTTGGCACCGGGGAGCTGTTTTTT. It codes for CASSKAPGGLGTGELFF.

At least ten counts were recorded for this clonotype. The V and J genes are TRBV5-1 and TRBJ2-1; TRBD2 matches 12 bases. From germline, CDR1 is SGHRS and CDR2 YFSETQ. The CDR3 is 14 amino acids. V was clipped by 4 bases and J by 6 bases; unmatched bases: 2. CDR3 nucleotides: TGCGCCAGCAGCGTGACTAGCGGGAGCAATGAGCAGTTCTTC. It encodes CASSVTSGSNEQFF.

This clonotype was picked up many times. This rearrangement joins TRBV5-1 to TRBJ2-5; D is ambiguous. This CDR3 is built from 13 residues. CDR1 and CDR2 from the germline V gene are SGHRS and YFSETQ. Trimming took off 2 bases at V and 3 bases at J, with 8 bases between the two ends. The CDR3 here is CASSFGSKETQYF. The CDR3 coding sequence is TGCGCCAGCAGCTTTGGGTCAAAAGAGACCCAGTACTTC.

This clonotype was detected many times. This chain joins TRBV6-6 and TRBJ1-1, with a possible D match to TRBD1 (5 bases). The CDR3 runs 11 residues. Germline lookup yields CDR1 MNHNY and CDR2 SVGAGI (reference sequence). Trimming cost V 10 bases and J 12 bases, with 18 bases left between them. Here the CDR3 reads CATWGTPGTFF. Written as DNA, the CDR3 is TGTGCCACGTGGGGGACGCCGGGAACTTTCTTT.

This clonotype showed up many times. This sequence joins TRBV5-1 and TRBJ2-7; D is unresolved. V gave up 0 bases and J gave up 2 bases, with 9 bases separating them. Germline CDR1 is SGHRS and CDR2 is YFSETQ. The CDR3 is made up of 14 amino acids. CDR3 amino acids: CASSLVSRTYEQYF. The CDR3, as DNA: TGCGCCAGCAGCTTGGTCTCGCGGACCTACGAGCAGTACTTC.

This clonotype was detected only a few times. The chain employs TRBV3-1 and TRBJ2-7; perhaps D is TRBD1 or TRBD2 (5 bases each). Deletions cut 2 bases from V and 3 bases from J, with 14 bases between. Germline CDR1 LGHDT, CDR2 YNNKEL (reference sequence). This CDR3 contains 15 residues. CDR3 in DNA: TGTGCCAGCAGCCAAACCCCCGGGGACCTCTACGAGCAGTACTTC. Its protein product is CASSQTPGDLYEQYF.

There are many counts of this clonotype. The rearrangement links TRBV3-1 to TRBJ2-3; TRBD1 is a possible D gene (5 bases). Trimming stripped 2 bases from V and 7 bases from J, with 13 bases between. Germline lookup yields CDR1 LGHDT and CDR2 YNNKEL (reference sequence). This CDR3 has 14 amino acids. The CDR3 nucleotides read TGTGCCAGCAGCCAACCGAGACAGCCTTATACGCAGTATTTT. Translated, it gives CASSQPRQPYTQYF.

The table lists this clonotype with many counts. The chain employs TRBV2 and TRBJ2-7, with no clear D. Germline V gives CDR1 SNHLY, CDR2 FYNNEI. V lost 2 bases, J lost 1 base, and 12 bases lay in between. This CDR3 is 15 amino acids long. The CDR3 loop is CASSEFRTKSYEQYF. The CDR3 DNA follows: TGTGCCAGCAGTGAATTTCGTACTAAGTCCTACGAGCAGTACTTC.

This clonotype showed up many times. The CDR3 DNA follows: TGTGCCAGCTCACTCAAACCGGGACAGGACTCCTACGAGCAGTACTTC. Its translation: CASSLKPGQDSYEQYF. The chain carries TRBV18 and TRBJ2-7; 8 bases line up with TRBD1. The V and J ends lost 4 bases and 0 bases, in that order; junction bases with no gene match: 8. Germline V gives CDR1 KGHSH, CDR2 LQKENI. The CDR3 loop spans 16 amino acids. Complete variable domain (other parts from reference TRBV18 and TRBJ2-7): NAGVMQNPRHLVRRRGQEARLRCSPMKGHSHVYWYRQLPEEGLKFMVYLQKENIIDESGMPKERFSAEFPKEGPSILRIQQVVRGDSAAYFCASSLKPGQDSYEQYFGPGTRLTVT.

In its sample, this clonotype was seen many times. The V gene is TRBV30, the J gene TRBJ2-1, with D unclear. Germline lookup yields CDR1 GTSNPN and CDR2 SVGIG (reference sequence). The length of the CDR3 is 14 residues. Trimming pared 1 base from V and 0 bases from J, leaving 7 bases between. As DNA, the CDR3 is TGTGCCTGGAGTGATGGCGTCTCCTACAATGAGCAGTTCTTC. It specifies CAWSDGVSYNEQFF.

This clonotype was seen repeatedly, ten times or more. V gene TRBV4-2 combines with J gene TRBJ2-7; no clear D. Trimming removed 0 bases at V and 6 bases at J, with 9 bases between. From germline, CDR1 is LGHNA and CDR2 YNFKEQ. This CDR3 is built from 13 residues. The CDR3 sequence: CASSQERFAEQYF. Here the CDR3 DNA reads TGTGCCAGCAGCCAAGAAAGGTTCGCCGAGCAGTACTTC.

J is TRBJ2-5 and V is TRBV5-1, with a tentative D call TRBD1 (6 bases). From germline, CDR1 is SGHRS and CDR2 YFSETQ. CDR3 size: 13 residues. V was clipped by 4 bases and J by 2 bases, with 9 bases between them. CDR3: CASSPGQQETQYF. In DNA form, the CDR3 reads TGCGCCAGCAGCCCAGGACAGCAAGAGACCCAGTACTTC.

This clonotype was counted many times. The gene calls are TRBV10-3 and TRBJ2-1; 8 nucleotides match TRBD1. CDR3 length: 16 residues. V dropped 0 bases and J dropped 0; count of bases not matched to a gene: 1. Germline assignment: CDR1 ENHRY and CDR2 SYGVKD. The CDR3 nucleotides are TGTGCCATCAGTGAGTCGACAGGGGACTCCTACAATGAGCAGTTCTTC. Its translation: CAISESTGDSYNEQFF.

This rearrangement joins TRBV3-1 to TRBJ2-3; D might be TRBD1 or TRBD2, each matching 5 bases. The germline V and J ends were trimmed by 1 base and 0 bases, with 17 bases remaining between them. Per germline, CDR1 LGHDT and CDR2 YNNKEL (reference sequence). CDR3 length: 18 amino acids. CDR3 sequence (DNA): TGTGCCAGCAGCCAAGGTCGTTCGGGGCCGTTCAGCACAGATACGCAGTATTTT. It codes for CASSQGRSGPFSTDTQYF.

The sample holds many counts of this clonotype. The rearrangement links TRBV20-1 to TRBJ2-1, with D perhaps matching TRBD2 (5 bases). The germline CDR1 and CDR2 sequences are DFQATT and SNEGSKA (reference sequence). This CDR3 comprises 13 residues. Trimming removed 5 bases at V and 7 bases at J, with 15 bases between. The CDR3 region is CSALTGLGNEQFF. The CDR3 nucleotides read TGCAGTGCTTTAACGGGGTTGGGGAATGAGCAGTTCTTC.